Reported below is one T cell receptor (beta chain). This sample stems from a study of blood T cell repertoires in COVID-19. Study-level information: Sites in the United States, Italy and Spain provided acute and convalescent COVID-19 samples. T cells, B-cell-depleted T cells, or PBMCs supplied cDNA or gDNA.

CDR1 is SGDLS, CDR2 YYNGEE, per germline. The CDR3 loop spans 15 amino acids. V shed 0 bases and J shed 8 bases, with 15 bases lying between them. In the original workflow: How many nucleated cells were present was estimated from reference gene primer amplification. The table came from immunoSEQ multiplex PCR; TCRdb's copy has only in-frame clones and leaves some out. V and J calls and clone size are copied from that table; D and trimming were computed from the DNA. The sample yields 90,000 to 150,000 clones, roughly three quarters seen once. This receptor was identified in a woman of 80 years or more with acute or convalescent COVID-19. This chain uses TRBV9 with TRBJ2-1; D is perhaps TRBD1 (6 bases). Sequenced input: peripheral blood. CDR3 residues: CASSVGGRGFDEQFF. CDR3 bases: TGTGCCAGCAGCGTAGGAGGAAGGGGGTTCGATGAGCAGTTCTTC.